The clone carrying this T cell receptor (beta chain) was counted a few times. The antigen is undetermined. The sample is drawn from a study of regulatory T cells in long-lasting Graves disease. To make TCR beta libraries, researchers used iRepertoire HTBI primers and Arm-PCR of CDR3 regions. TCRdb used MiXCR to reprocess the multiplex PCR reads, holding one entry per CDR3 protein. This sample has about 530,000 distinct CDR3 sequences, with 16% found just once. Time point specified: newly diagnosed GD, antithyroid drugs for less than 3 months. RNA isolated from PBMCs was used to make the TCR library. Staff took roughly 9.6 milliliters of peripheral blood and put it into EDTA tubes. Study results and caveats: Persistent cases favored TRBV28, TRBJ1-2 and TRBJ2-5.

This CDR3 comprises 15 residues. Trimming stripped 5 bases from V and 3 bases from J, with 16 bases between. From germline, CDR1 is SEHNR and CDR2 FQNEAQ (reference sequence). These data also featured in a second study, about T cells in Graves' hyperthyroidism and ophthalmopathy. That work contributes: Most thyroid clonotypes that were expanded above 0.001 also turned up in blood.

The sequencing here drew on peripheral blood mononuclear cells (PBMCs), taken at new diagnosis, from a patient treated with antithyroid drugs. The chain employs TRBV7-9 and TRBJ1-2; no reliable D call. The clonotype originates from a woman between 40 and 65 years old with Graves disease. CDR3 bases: TGTGCCAGCAGCCTAGGACCCAACGTAGACTATGGCTACACCTTC. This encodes CASSLGPNVDYGYTF.